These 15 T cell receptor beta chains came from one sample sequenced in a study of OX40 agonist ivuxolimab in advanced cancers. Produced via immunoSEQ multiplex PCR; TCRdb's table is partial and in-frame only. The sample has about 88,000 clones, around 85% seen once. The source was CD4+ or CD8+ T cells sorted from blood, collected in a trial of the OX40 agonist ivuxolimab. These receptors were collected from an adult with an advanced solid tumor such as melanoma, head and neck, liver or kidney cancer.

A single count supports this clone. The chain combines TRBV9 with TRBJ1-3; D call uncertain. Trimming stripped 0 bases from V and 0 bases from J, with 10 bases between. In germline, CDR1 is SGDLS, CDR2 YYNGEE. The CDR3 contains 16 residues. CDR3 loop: CASSVVASSSGNTIYF. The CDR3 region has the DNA TGTGCCAGCAGCGTAGTCGCCAGCAGCTCTGGAAACACCATATATTTT.

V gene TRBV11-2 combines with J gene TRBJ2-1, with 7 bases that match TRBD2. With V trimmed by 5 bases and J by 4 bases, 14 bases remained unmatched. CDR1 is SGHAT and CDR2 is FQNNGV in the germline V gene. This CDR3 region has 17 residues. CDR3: CASSPRGVLSGYNEQFF. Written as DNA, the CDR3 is TGTGCCAGCAGCCCCCGGGGGGTACTTTCCGGTTACAATGAGCAGTTCTTC.

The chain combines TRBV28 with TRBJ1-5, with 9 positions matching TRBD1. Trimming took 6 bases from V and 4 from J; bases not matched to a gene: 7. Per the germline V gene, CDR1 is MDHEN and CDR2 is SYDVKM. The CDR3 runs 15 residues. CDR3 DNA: TGTGCCAGCAGCCCGACGGGACAGGGTAATCAGCCCCAGCATTTT. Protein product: CASSPTGQGNQPQHF. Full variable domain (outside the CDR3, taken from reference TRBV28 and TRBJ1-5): DVKVTQSSRYLVKRTGEKVFLECVQDMDHENMFWYRQDPGLGLRLIYFSYDVKMKEKGDIPEGYSVSREKKERFSLILESASTNQTSMYLCASSPTGQGNQPQHFGDGTRLSIL.

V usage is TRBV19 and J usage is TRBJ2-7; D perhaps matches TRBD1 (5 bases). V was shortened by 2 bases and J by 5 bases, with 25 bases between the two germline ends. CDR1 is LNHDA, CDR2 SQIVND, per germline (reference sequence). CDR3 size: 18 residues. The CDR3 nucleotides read TGTGCCAGTAGTATAAAGGGGCCGCTCGCCGTCCGGACCCACGAGCAGTACTTC. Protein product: CASSIKGPLAVRTHEQYF.

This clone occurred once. In DNA, the CDR3 is TGTGCCAGCAGCTTAGGGATAGAAGGTGGTGAGCAGTTCTTC. Its protein product is CASSLGIEGGEQFF. The chain recombines TRBV11-3 with TRBJ2-1; D remains unclear. Trimming took off 1 base at V and 9 bases at J, with 13 bases between the two ends. Per the germline V gene, CDR1 is SGHNT and CDR2 is YENEEA. The CDR3 length is 14 residues.

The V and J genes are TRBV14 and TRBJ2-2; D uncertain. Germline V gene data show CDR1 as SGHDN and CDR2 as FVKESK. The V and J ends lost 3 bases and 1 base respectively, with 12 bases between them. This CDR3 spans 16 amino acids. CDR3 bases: TGTGCCAGCAGCCAGATTGCCCCCCGGAACACCGGGGAGCTGTTTTTT. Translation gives CASSQIAPRNTGELFF.

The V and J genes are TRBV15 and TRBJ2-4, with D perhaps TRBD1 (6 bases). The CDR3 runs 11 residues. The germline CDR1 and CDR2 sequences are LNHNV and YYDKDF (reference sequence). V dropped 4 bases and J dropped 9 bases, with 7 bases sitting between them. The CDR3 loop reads CATSTGAIQYF. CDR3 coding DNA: TGTGCCACCAGCACAGGGGCCATTCAGTACTTC. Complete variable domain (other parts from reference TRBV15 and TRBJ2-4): DAMVIQNPRYQVTQFGKPVTLSCSQTLNHNVMYWYQQKSSQAPKLLFHYYDKDFNNEADTPDNFQSRRPNTSFCFLDIRSPGLGDTAMYLCATSTGAIQYFGAGTRLSVL.

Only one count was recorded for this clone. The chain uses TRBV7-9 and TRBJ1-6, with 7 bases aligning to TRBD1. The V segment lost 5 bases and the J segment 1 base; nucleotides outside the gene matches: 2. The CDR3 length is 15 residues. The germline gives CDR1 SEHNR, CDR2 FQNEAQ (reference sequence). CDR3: CASSGGQSYNSPLHF. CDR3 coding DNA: TGTGCCAGCAGCGGGGGACAGTCCTATAATTCACCCCTCCACTTT. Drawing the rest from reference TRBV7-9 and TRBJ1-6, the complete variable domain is DTGVSQNPRHKITKRGQNVTFRCDPISEHNRLYWYRQTLGQGPEFLTYFQNEAQLEKSRLLSDRFSAERPKGSFSTLEIQRTEQGDSAMYLCASSGGQSYNSPLHFGNGTRLTVT.

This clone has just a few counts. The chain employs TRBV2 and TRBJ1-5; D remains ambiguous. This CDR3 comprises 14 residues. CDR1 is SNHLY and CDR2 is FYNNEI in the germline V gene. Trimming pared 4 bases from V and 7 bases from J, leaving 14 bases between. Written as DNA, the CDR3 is TGTGCCAGCAGTGCAACCGGAGGGCGGCAGCCCCAGCATTTT. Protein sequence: CASSATGGRQPQHF. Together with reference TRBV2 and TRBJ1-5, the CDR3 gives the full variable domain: EPEVTQTPSHQVTQMGQEVILRCVPISNHLYFYWYRQILGQKVEFLVSFYNNEISEKSEIFDDQFSVERPDGSNFTLKIRSTKLEDSAMYFCASSATGGRQPQHFGDGTRLSIL.

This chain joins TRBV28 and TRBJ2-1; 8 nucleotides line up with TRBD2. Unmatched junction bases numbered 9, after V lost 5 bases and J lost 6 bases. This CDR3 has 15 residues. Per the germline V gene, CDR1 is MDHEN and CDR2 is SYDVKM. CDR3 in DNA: TGTGCCAGCAGTACCCCGGGAGGGCGGTCCAATGAGCAGTTCTTC. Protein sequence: CASSTPGGRSNEQFF.

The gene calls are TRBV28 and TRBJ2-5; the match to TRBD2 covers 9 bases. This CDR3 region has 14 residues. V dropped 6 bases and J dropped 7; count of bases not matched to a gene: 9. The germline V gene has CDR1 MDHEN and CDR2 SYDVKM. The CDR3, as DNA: TGTGCCAGCAGCCGGGGACTAGCAGGGGTGACCCAGTACTTC. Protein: CASSRGLAGVTQYF.

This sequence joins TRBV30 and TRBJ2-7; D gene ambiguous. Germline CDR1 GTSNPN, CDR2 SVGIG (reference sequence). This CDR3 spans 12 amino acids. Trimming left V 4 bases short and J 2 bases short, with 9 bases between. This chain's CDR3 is CAWTVGAYEQYF. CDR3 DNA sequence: TGTGCCTGGACGGTAGGCGCCTACGAGCAGTACTTC. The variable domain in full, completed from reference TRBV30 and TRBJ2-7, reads SQTIHQWPATLVQPVGSPLSLECTVEGTSNPNLYWYRQAAGRGLQLLFYSVGIGQISSEVPQNLSASRPQDRQFILSSKKLLLSDSGFYLCAWTVGAYEQYFGPGTRLTVT.

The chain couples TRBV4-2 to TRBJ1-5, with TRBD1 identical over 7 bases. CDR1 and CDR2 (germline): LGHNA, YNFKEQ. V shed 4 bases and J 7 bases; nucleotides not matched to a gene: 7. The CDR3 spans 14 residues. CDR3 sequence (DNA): TGTGCCAGCAGCCCGGCCGACAGGGACCAGCCCCAGCATTTT. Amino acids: CASSPADRDQPQHF.

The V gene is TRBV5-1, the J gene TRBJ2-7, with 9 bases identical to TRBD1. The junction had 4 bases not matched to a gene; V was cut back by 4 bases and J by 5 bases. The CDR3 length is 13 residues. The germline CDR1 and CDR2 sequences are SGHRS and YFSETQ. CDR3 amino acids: CASSRDRVDEQYF. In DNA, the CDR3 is TGCGCCAGCAGCAGGGACAGGGTAGACGAGCAGTACTTC. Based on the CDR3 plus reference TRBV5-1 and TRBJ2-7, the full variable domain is KAGVTQTPRYLIKTRGQQVTLSCSPISGHRSVSWYQQTPGQGLQFLFEYFSETQRNKGNFPGRFSGRQFSNSRSEMNVSTLELGDSALYLCASSRDRVDEQYFGPGTRLTVT.

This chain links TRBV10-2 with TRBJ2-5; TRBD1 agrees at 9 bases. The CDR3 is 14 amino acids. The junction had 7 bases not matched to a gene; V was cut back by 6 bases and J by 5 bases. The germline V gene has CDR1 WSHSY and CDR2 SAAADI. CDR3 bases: TGCGCCAGCAGGGAGGACAGGGGAGTGGAGACCCAGTACTTC. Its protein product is CASREDRGVETQYF.